These T cell receptor beta chains were read from a single sample in a study of blood T cell repertoires in COVID-19. Clones were read by immunoSEQ multiplex PCR, and TCRdb kept only the in-frame ones, dropping some. The sample carries around 140,000 clones, roughly 80% recorded once. The material sequenced was PBMCs or T cells enriched from blood (not recorded which). Source of these receptors: a man aged 40-49 years with acute COVID-19. CDR3s include the opening cysteine and the closing phenylalanine or tryptophan. Fields, in order: J gene, D gene, V gene, clone size, CDR3 DNA, CDR3 protein. The D gene is left open where the match is weak. Size is stated for part of the rows, as once, few or many counts, or as a class when the clone is expanded.

j_call: TRBJ2-2; d_call: TRBD2; v_call: TRBV27; clone_size: .; cdr3_nt: TGTGCCAGCACCGTACTAGCGACCGCGAACACCGGGGAGCTGTTTTTT; cdr3_aa: CASTVLATANTGELFF
j_call: TRBJ2-1; d_call: .; v_call: TRBV2; clone_size: .; cdr3_nt: TGTGCCAGCAGCCCCCAAGGGGGGGCCTGGGATGAGCAGTTCTTC; cdr3_aa: CASSPQGGAWDEQFF
j_call: TRBJ2-2; d_call: TRBD1; v_call: TRBV19; clone_size: .; cdr3_nt: TGTGCCAGTGGTGCGGACAGGGGGAAATCCGGGGAGCTGTTTTTT; cdr3_aa: CASGADRGKSGELFF
j_call: TRBJ2-7; d_call: TRBD2; v_call: TRBV18; clone_size: .; cdr3_nt: TGTGCCAGCTCACCAGGGACTAGCGAATTCGCGCAGTACTTC; cdr3_aa: CASSPGTSEFAQYF
j_call: TRBJ2-6; d_call: TRBD2; v_call: TRBV27; clone_size: .; cdr3_nt: TGTGCCAGCAGTTCGTTAGCGGGGCCGAGAGCTGGGGCCAACGTCCTGACTTTC; cdr3_aa: CASSSLAGPRAGANVLTF
j_call: TRBJ1-1; d_call: .; v_call: TRBV6-5; clone_size: .; cdr3_nt: TGTGCCAGCAGTTCGGGGAAGAACACTGAAGCTTTCTTT; cdr3_aa: CASSSGKNTEAFF
j_call: TRBJ1-5; d_call: TRBD1; v_call: TRBV28; clone_size: .; cdr3_nt: TGTGCCAGCAGTACTTCCCGCAGGGGGGATAGGGTTCAGCCCCAGCATTTT; cdr3_aa: CASSTSRRGDRVQPQHF
j_call: TRBJ1-2; d_call: TRBD1; v_call: TRBV6-5; clone_size: .; cdr3_nt: TGTGCCAGCACCCCCGGACAGGGGGTTGATGGCTACACCTTC; cdr3_aa: CASTPGQGVDGYTF
j_call: TRBJ1-2; d_call: .; v_call: TRBV7-9; clone_size: .; cdr3_nt: TGTGCCAGCAACACGGGACATCTTGACTATGGCTACACCTTC; cdr3_aa: CASNTGHLDYGYTF
j_call: TRBJ2-3; d_call: TRBD2; v_call: TRBV3-1/TRBV3-2; clone_size: .; cdr3_nt: TGTGCCAGCAGCCAAGTAGCGGGAAGCACAGATACGCAGTATTTT; cdr3_aa: CASSQVAGSTDTQYF
j_call: TRBJ2-3; d_call: TRBD1; v_call: TRBV7-3; clone_size: few; cdr3_nt: TGTGCCAGCAGTCCTTACCCGGGACAGGGTACAGATACGCAGTATTTT; cdr3_aa: CASSPYPGQGTDTQYF
j_call: TRBJ1-4; d_call: TRBD1; v_call: TRBV15; clone_size: .; cdr3_nt: TGTGCCACCAGCAGAGAAGGTACAGGGGGCGCTGAAAAACTGTTTTTT; cdr3_aa: CATSREGTGGAEKLFF
j_call: TRBJ1-2; d_call: .; v_call: TRBV10-3; clone_size: .; cdr3_nt: TGTGCCATCAGGCTGCAAGGGGTTTATGGCTACACCTTC; cdr3_aa: CAIRLQGVYGYTF
j_call: TRBJ1-3; d_call: .; v_call: TRBV9; clone_size: .; cdr3_nt: TGTGCCAGCAGCGTATTCTCCACGGGGGGAAACACCATATATTTT; cdr3_aa: CASSVFSTGGNTIYF
j_call: TRBJ2-7; d_call: TRBD1; v_call: TRBV28; clone_size: once; cdr3_nt: TGTGCCAGCAGTTCTCCGGCAGGGGGCTACGAGCAGTACTTC; cdr3_aa: CASSSPAGGYEQYF
j_call: TRBJ1-6; d_call: TRBD1; v_call: TRBV27; clone_size: .; cdr3_nt: TGTGCCAGCACTCTCCGGACAGGGGGCAATTCACCCCTCCACTTT; cdr3_aa: CASTLRTGGNSPLHF
j_call: TRBJ1-1; d_call: .; v_call: TRBV7-6; clone_size: .; cdr3_nt: TGTGCCAGCAGCTTAGAAGAGGGAAACACTGAAGCTTTCTTT; cdr3_aa: CASSLEEGNTEAFF
j_call: TRBJ2-7; d_call: TRBD2; v_call: TRBV7-3; clone_size: .; cdr3_nt: TGTGCCAGCAGCCTCGGGACTAGCGGATCCTACGAGCAGTACTTC; cdr3_aa: CASSLGTSGSYEQYF
j_call: TRBJ1-1; d_call: .; v_call: TRBV19; clone_size: .; cdr3_nt: TGTGCCAGTTCTACTGGGAGAACTGAAGCTTTCTTT; cdr3_aa: CASSTGRTEAFF
j_call: TRBJ2-7; d_call: .; v_call: TRBV10-2; clone_size: .; cdr3_nt: TGCGCCAGCAGTGAGGAACACCGTCTCTACGAGCAGTACTTC; cdr3_aa: CASSEEHRLYEQYF
j_call: TRBJ1-4; d_call: TRBD1; v_call: TRBV9; clone_size: .; cdr3_nt: TGTGCCAGCACGATAGGGGGACAGGGTAATGAAAAACTGTTTTTT; cdr3_aa: CASTIGGQGNEKLFF
j_call: TRBJ1-1; d_call: .; v_call: TRBV3-1/TRBV3-2; clone_size: .; cdr3_nt: TGTGCCAGCAGCCCAGGGCGAACTGAAGCTTTCTTT; cdr3_aa: CASSPGRTEAFF
j_call: TRBJ2-1; d_call: TRBD2; v_call: TRBV10-3; clone_size: few; cdr3_nt: TGTGCCATCAGTGAGTCGAAAGGGGGGCTAGCGGGACTCAATGAGCAGTTCTTC; cdr3_aa: CAISESKGGLAGLNEQFF
j_call: TRBJ2-5; d_call: TRBD1; v_call: TRBV19; clone_size: .; cdr3_nt: TGTGCCAGTAGTATAAACGGAATGGGACAGCAAGAGACCCAGTACTTC; cdr3_aa: CASSINGMGQQETQYF
j_call: TRBJ2-7; d_call: TRBD1; v_call: TRBV6-5; clone_size: .; cdr3_nt: TGTGCCAGCAGTCCCCGGACAGGGCCCTACGAGCAGTACTTC; cdr3_aa: CASSPRTGPYEQYF
j_call: TRBJ2-3; d_call: TRBD2; v_call: TRBV5-8; clone_size: .; cdr3_nt: TGTGCCAGCAGCTTCGGGGGCGACAGTAGCGGGGGCACAGATACGCAGTATTTT; cdr3_aa: CASSFGGDSSGGTDTQYF
j_call: TRBJ2-7; d_call: TRBD2; v_call: TRBV19; clone_size: .; cdr3_nt: TGTGCCAGTAGTGTCGGACTAGATTCATACGAGCAGTACTTC; cdr3_aa: CASSVGLDSYEQYF
j_call: TRBJ1-3; d_call: TRBD1; v_call: TRBV6-5; clone_size: few; cdr3_nt: TGTGCCAGCAGCCCCGGACAGGGGACTGGAAACACCATATATTTT; cdr3_aa: CASSPGQGTGNTIYF
j_call: TRBJ1-1; d_call: TRBD1; v_call: TRBV3-1/TRBV3-2; clone_size: .; cdr3_nt: TGTGCCAGCAGCCAATCAGGGGGCAGAGGTGAAGCTTTCTTT; cdr3_aa: CASSQSGGRGEAFF
j_call: TRBJ1-3; d_call: .; v_call: TRBV30; clone_size: .; cdr3_nt: TGTGCCTGGAGTAAGAAGCAGGCTGGAAACACCATATATTTT; cdr3_aa: CAWSKKQAGNTIYF
j_call: TRBJ1-5; d_call: .; v_call: TRBV2; clone_size: .; cdr3_nt: TGTGCCAGCAGTGACACTTATCAGCCCCAGCATTTT; cdr3_aa: CASSDTYQPQHF
j_call: TRBJ1-5; d_call: .; v_call: TRBV19; clone_size: .; cdr3_nt: TGTGCCAGTGGGACTTTCCCAAATAGCAATCAGCCCCAGCATTTT; cdr3_aa: CASGTFPNSNQPQHF
j_call: TRBJ2-1; d_call: TRBD2; v_call: TRBV2; clone_size: .; cdr3_nt: TGTGCCAGCGGGGGGGGAATAGCGGGACTCTACAATGAGCAGTTCTTC; cdr3_aa: CASGGGIAGLYNEQFF
j_call: TRBJ2-1; d_call: .; v_call: TRBV25-1; clone_size: .; cdr3_nt: TGTGCCAGCAGTGCCCAACAGGGCTCCTACAATGAGCAGTTCTTC; cdr3_aa: CASSAQQGSYNEQFF
j_call: TRBJ1-1; d_call: .; v_call: TRBV7-9; clone_size: .; cdr3_nt: TGTGCCAGCAGCTTAGAGGGGCGTACTGAAGCTTTCTTT; cdr3_aa: CASSLEGRTEAFF
j_call: TRBJ1-4; d_call: .; v_call: TRBV5-4; clone_size: .; cdr3_nt: TGTGCCAGCAGCTTCGACAGCCTAAATGAAAAACTGTTTTTT; cdr3_aa: CASSFDSLNEKLFF
j_call: TRBJ2-1; d_call: .; v_call: TRBV11-2; clone_size: .; cdr3_nt: TGTGCCAGCAGCTTAAGTACAGGGGGAACGCGGGAGAAGTTCTTC; cdr3_aa: CASSLSTGGTREKFF
j_call: TRBJ2-3; d_call: .; v_call: TRBV7-9; clone_size: .; cdr3_nt: TGTGCCAGCAGCCTGGACTTATATCCAGATACGCAGTATTTT; cdr3_aa: CASSLDLYPDTQYF
j_call: TRBJ1-1; d_call: .; v_call: TRBV5-1; clone_size: .; cdr3_nt: TGCGCCAGCAGCGGTAACCCTGGGAGCACTGAAGCTTTCTTT; cdr3_aa: CASSGNPGSTEAFF
j_call: TRBJ2-3; d_call: TRBD1; v_call: TRBV3-1/TRBV3-2; clone_size: once; cdr3_nt: TGTGCCAGCAGCCAAGATCTTGAAAGGACAGGGGCCACAGATACGCAGTATTTT; cdr3_aa: CASSQDLERTGATDTQYF